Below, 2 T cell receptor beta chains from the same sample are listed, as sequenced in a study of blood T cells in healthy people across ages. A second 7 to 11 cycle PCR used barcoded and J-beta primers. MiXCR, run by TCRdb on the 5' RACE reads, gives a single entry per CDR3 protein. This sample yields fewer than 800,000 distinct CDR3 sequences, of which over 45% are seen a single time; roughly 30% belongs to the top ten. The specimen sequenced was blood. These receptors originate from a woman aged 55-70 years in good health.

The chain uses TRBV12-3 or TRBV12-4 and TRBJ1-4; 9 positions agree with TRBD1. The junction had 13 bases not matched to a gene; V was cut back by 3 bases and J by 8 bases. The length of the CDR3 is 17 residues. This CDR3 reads CASSFSRTGVKLEKLFF. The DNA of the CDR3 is TGTGCCAGCAGTTTCTCTAGGACAGGGGTTAAATTAGAAAAACTGTTTTTT.

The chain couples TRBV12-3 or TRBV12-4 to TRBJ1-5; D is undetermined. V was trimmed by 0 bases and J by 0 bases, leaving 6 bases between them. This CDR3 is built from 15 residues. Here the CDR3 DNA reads TGTGCCAGCAGTTTAGCGCGCAGTAGCAATCAGCCCCAGCATTTT. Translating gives CASSLARSSNQPQHF.